This T cell receptor (beta chain) originates from a study of T cell repertoires in cytomegalovirus infection. Broader study findings: Cumulated frequencies of public TCR beta families served to identify carriers of CMV plus the relevant HLA. The response measured ex vivo was dominated by TCR beta clonotypes (HLA-C-restricted and CMV-specific).

Comment on this clonotype: Its antigen is currently unknown.

Germline assignment: CDR1 MGHRA and CDR2 YSYEKL. The CDR3 is 17 residues long. The junction had 5 bases not matched to a gene; V was cut back by 0 bases and J by 2 bases. TCRdb reprocessed the reads via MiXCR and lists one record per CDR3 protein. The profile shows 300,000 to 400,000 distinct CDR3 sequences, around 18% of them singletons. The sequencing sample was made of PBMCs. The V and J genes are TRBV4-1 and TRBJ2-1; 9 bases map to TRBD1. This clonotype was sampled from a human donor in good health (CMV status not recorded). Some clones in this sample may be carry-over from other donors' samples. CDR3 region: CASSQEGRTGAYNEQFF. CDR3 coding DNA: TGCGCCAGCAGCCAAGAGGGGAGGACAGGGGCCTACAATGAGCAGTTCTTC.